Sequencing of this TCR beta chain was carried out in a study of CD8+ T cells in alopecia areata. This CDR3 is built from 15 residues. Germline CDR1 is MNHNS and CDR2 is SASEGT. Between the trimmed V and J ends, which lost 5 bases and 5 bases, there was a span of 16 bases. It was cDNA, reverse transcribed from extracted RNA, that served as the sequencing template. Produced via immunoSEQ multiplex PCR; TCRdb's table is partial and in-frame only. The table shows several thousand clones, with 65% to 70% occurring only once. Both peripheral blood and punch biopsies of lesional scalp skin were obtained from patients who had alopecia areata.

Material: skin, obtained at week 0. The chain employs TRBV6-1 and TRBJ1-5; D possibly corresponds to TRBD1 (5 bases). This clonotype originated in a human donor with alopecia areata. CDR3: CASSWTGGIDQPQHF. The CDR3 DNA reads TGTGCCAGCAGTTGGACGGGGGGGATAGATCAGCCCCAGCATTTT.